These 16 T cell receptor beta chains were sequenced from one sample in a study of CD8+ T cells in alopecia areata. Treatment of the sample: oral pan-JAK inhibitor, 5-10 mg twice daily. Sequencing templates came from extracted RNA that was reverse transcribed into cDNA. Repertoires were generated with immunoSEQ multiplex PCR, while TCRdb's copy carries only in-frame clones and drops some. Here the sample spans 150,000 to 250,000 clones, 58% being singletons. The sample was CD4+ T cells sorted from blood, taken at week 24, from a patient treated with tofacitinib. These receptors were taken from a human donor with alopecia areata.

This clone has just a few counts. V usage is TRBV28 and J usage is TRBJ2-2, with 7 bases identical to TRBD2. Losses at the gene ends were 6 bases for V and 2 bases for J; bases not matched to a gene: 6. The length of the CDR3 is 15 residues. In germline, CDR1 is MDHEN, CDR2 SYDVKM. The CDR3 spells CASSLVAGNTGELFF. The CDR3 DNA follows: TGTGCCAGCAGCCTCGTAGCGGGTAACACCGGGGAGCTGTTTTTT. Full variable domain (outside the CDR3, taken from reference TRBV28 and TRBJ2-2): DVKVTQSSRYLVKRTGEKVFLECVQDMDHENMFWYRQDPGLGLRLIYFSYDVKMKEKGDIPEGYSVSREKKERFSLILESASTNQTSMYLCASSLVAGNTGELFFGEGSRLTVL.

About this clone: The sample contains more than one DNA sequence encoding this CDR3. This rearrangement joins TRBV20-1 to TRBJ2-7, with D possibly matching TRBD2 (6 bases). The CDR3 is 10 residues long. The germline V and J ends were trimmed by 6 bases and 3 bases, with 6 bases remaining between them. Per germline, CDR1 DFQATT and CDR2 SNEGSKA (reference sequence). CDR3 amino acids: CSAGSYEQYF. The CDR3 bases are TGCAGTGCCGGGAGCTACGAGCAGTACTTC.

CDR3 in amino acids: CASGWGQGSEAFF. CDR3 bases: TGTGCCAGCGGATGGGGACAGGGGTCCGAAGCTTTCTTT. This sequence joins TRBV6-6 and TRBJ1-1, with 10 bases fitting TRBD1. The CDR3 is made up of 13 amino acids. The V gene's germline CDR1 is MNHNY and CDR2 SVGAGI (reference sequence). V dropped 8 bases and J dropped 8; count of bases not matched to a gene: 8.

The chain combines TRBV7-9 with TRBJ2-5; TRBD1 might be the D (5 bases). This CDR3 spans 14 amino acids. Germline V CDR1 and CDR2: SEHNR, FQNEAQ (reference sequence). V was cut by 5 bases and J by 2 bases, with 12 bases left in between. CDR3 in amino acids: CASSPPRQQETQYF. Here the CDR3 DNA reads TGTGCCAGCAGCCCGCCGAGACAGCAAGAGACCCAGTACTTC.

The V and J genes are TRBV5-4 and TRBJ2-3, with 8 positions matching TRBD2. The CDR3 length is 16 residues. J was trimmed by 4 bases and V by 0 bases; bases with no gene match: 7. Per the germline V gene, CDR1 is SGHNT and CDR2 is YYREEE (reference sequence). This CDR3 reads CASSLARGGKADTQYF. As DNA, the CDR3 is TGTGCCAGCAGCTTGGCCCGCGGGGGGAAGGCAGATACGCAGTATTTT.

The chain joins TRBV5-6 to TRBJ2-3, with 7 bases aligning to TRBD2. The CDR3 has 17 residues. Germline V lookup: CDR1 SGHDT, CDR2 YYEEEE. The V gene end was trimmed by 2 bases and the J gene end by 5 bases; junction bases not matched to a gene: 14. The CDR3 DNA reads as TGTGCCAGCAGCTTCCTCCGGGCTAGCGGATCACTAGATACGCAGTATTTT. Amino acid sequence: CASSFLRASGSLDTQYF.

This clone was observed a handful of times. At the DNA level, this CDR3 is encoded by other sequences in the same sample as well. The genes are TRBV27 and TRBJ2-7; the D is unclear. Trimming left V 0 bases short and J 3 bases short, with 3 bases between. This CDR3 contains 12 residues. Germline V gives CDR1 MNHEY, CDR2 SMNVEV (reference sequence). The CDR3 DNA sequence: TGTGCCAGCAGTTTATCCGGCTACGAGCAGTACTTC. Its translation: CASSLSGYEQYF.

The V gene is TRBV5-1, the J gene TRBJ2-5, with 9 bases fitting TRBD1. The V gene end was trimmed by 6 bases and the J gene end by 4 bases; junction bases not matched to a gene: 7. The germline CDR1 and CDR2 sequences are SGHRS and YFSETQ. The CDR3 spans 14 residues. The CDR3 region is CASNTRTGAETQYF. CDR3 nucleotide sequence: TGCGCCAGCAACACGCGGACAGGGGCAGAGACCCAGTACTTC.

The rearrangement links TRBV29-1 to TRBJ2-5; no clear D. CDR3 length equals 13 residues. Looked up from germline, CDR1 is SQVTM and CDR2 is ANQGSEA. With 4 bases removed from V and 5 bases from J, the gap between germline ends came to 14 bases. As DNA, the CDR3 is TGCAGCGTTGGGTTGTCCGCCAGCGAGACCCAGTACTTC. It specifies CSVGLSASETQYF.

The DNA for the CDR3 is TGTGCCAGCAGCCGGAACGTGGGGGATCAAGAGACCCAGTACTTC. It codes for CASSRNVGDQETQYF. The rearrangement uses TRBV7-8 and TRBJ2-5; tentatively, D is TRBD1 or TRBD2 (5 bases each). The ends were cut back, 5 bases at V and 2 bases at J, with 15 bases in the middle. This CDR3 has 15 residues. The germline CDR1 and CDR2 sequences are SGHVS and FQNEAQ. The full variable domain, rest sourced from reference TRBV7-8 and TRBJ2-5, is GAGVSQSPRYKVAKRGQDVALRCDPISGHVSLFWYQQALGQGPEFLTYFQNEAQLDKSGLPSDRFFAERPEGSVSTLKIQRTQQEDSAVYLCASSRNVGDQETQYFGPGTRLLVL.

The rearrangement joins TRBV15 to TRBJ2-1; 7 bases line up with TRBD2. Trimming cost V 0 bases and J 9 bases; bases outside gene matches: 5. CDR1 and CDR2 from the germline V gene are LNHNV and YYDKDF (reference sequence). The CDR3 length is 14 residues. Here the CDR3 reads CATSRDGGLVEQFF. The CDR3 DNA follows: TGTGCCACCAGCAGAGACGGGGGGTTGGTTGAGCAGTTCTTC. Variable domain in full (rest from reference TRBV15 and TRBJ2-1): DAMVIQNPRYQVTQFGKPVTLSCSQTLNHNVMYWYQQKSSQAPKLLFHYYDKDFNNEADTPDNFQSRRPNTSFCFLDIRSPGLGDTAMYLCATSRDGGLVEQFFGPGTRLTVL.

This clone was counted a few times. The rearrangement uses TRBV6-1 and TRBJ1-2; possibly TRBD1 for D (5 bases). The CDR3 loop spans 15 amino acids. V dropped 7 bases and J dropped 4 bases, with 19 bases sitting between them. Germline CDR1 MNHNS, CDR2 SASEGT. The chain's CDR3 is CASTRTTDRFYGYTF. The DNA for the CDR3 is TGTGCCAGCACGAGAACTACCGACAGATTCTATGGCTACACCTTC.

This clone was counted between two and nine times. The V and J genes are TRBV10-3 and TRBJ1-2; weak D call: TRBD1 (6 bases). The CDR3 length is 14 residues. From germline, CDR1 is ENHRY and CDR2 SYGVKD. Deletions cut 4 bases from V and 1 base from J, with 10 bases between. The CDR3 DNA follows: TGTGCCATCAGTGCCAGGGGCATTAACTATGGCTACACCTTC. Amino acid sequence: CAISARGINYGYTF.

In this sample, this clone turned up a few times. The gene calls are TRBV7-2 and TRBJ2-7; a weak D match, TRBD2 (7 bases). Germline lookup yields CDR1 SGHTA and CDR2 FQGNSA. Trimming removed 4 bases from V and 6 bases from J, with 10 bases in between. There are 12 residues in the CDR3. This CDR3 reads CASSSGGPEQYF. CDR3 in DNA: TGTGCCAGCAGCTCCGGGGGGCCCGAGCAGTACTTC.

This rearrangement joins TRBV11-3 to TRBJ2-2, with 11 bases identical to TRBD2. The junction had 9 bases not matched to a gene; V was cut back by 5 bases and J by 7 bases. The CDR3 spans 16 residues. Germline CDR1 reads SGHNT; CDR2 reads YENEEA. The CDR3 is CASSLLAGDGGGELFF. As DNA, the CDR3 is TGTGCCAGCAGCCTACTAGCGGGAGACGGTGGCGGGGAGCTGTTTTTT. Complete variable domain (other parts from reference TRBV11-3 and TRBJ2-2): EAGVVQSPRYKIIEKKQPVAFWCNPISGHNTLYWYLQNLGQGPELLIRYENEEAVDDSQLPKDRFSAERLKGVDSTLKIQPAELGDSAVYLCASSLLAGDGGGELFFGEGSRLTVL.

The rearrangement uses TRBV9 and TRBJ2-3; TRBD2 aligns across 7 bases. This CDR3 is built from 15 residues. CDR1 is SGDLS, CDR2 YYNGEE, per germline. V dropped 2 bases and J dropped 4; count of bases not matched to a gene: 7. The CDR3 protein is CASSVVGRVPDTQYF. The DNA for the CDR3 is TGTGCCAGCAGCGTTGTGGGGAGGGTTCCAGATACGCAGTATTTT.